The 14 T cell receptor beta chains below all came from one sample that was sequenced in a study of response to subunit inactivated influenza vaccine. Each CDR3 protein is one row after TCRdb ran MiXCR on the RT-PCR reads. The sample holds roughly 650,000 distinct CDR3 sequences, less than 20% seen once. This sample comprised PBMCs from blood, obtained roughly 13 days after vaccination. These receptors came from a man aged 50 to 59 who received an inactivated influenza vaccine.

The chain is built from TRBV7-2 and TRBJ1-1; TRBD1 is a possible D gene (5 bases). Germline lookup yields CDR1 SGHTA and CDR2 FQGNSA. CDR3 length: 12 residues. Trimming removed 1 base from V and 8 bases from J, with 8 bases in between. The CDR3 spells CASSLDEGEAFF. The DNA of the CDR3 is TGTGCCAGCAGCTTAGATGAGGGGGAAGCTTTCTTT.

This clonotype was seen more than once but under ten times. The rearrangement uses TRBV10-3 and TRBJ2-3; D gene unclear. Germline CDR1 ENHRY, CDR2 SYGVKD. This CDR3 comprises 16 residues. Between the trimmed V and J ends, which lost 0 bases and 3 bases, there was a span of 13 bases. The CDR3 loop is CAISESGIKGTDTQYF. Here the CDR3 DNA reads TGTGCCATCAGTGAGTCGGGGATCAAAGGGACAGATACGCAGTATTTT.

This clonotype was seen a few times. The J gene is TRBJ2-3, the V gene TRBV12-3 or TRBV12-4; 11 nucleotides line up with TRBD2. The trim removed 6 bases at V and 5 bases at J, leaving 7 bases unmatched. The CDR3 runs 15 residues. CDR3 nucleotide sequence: TGTGCCAGCAGCGCACTAGCGGGAGTGGGAGATACGCAGTATTTT. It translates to CASSALAGVGDTQYF.

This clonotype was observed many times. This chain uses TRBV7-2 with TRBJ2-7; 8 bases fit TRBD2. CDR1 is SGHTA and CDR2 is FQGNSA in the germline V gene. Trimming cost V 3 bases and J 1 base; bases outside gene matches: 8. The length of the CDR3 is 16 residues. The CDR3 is CASSFGLAGQSYEQYF. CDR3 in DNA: TGTGCCAGCAGCTTCGGGCTAGCGGGCCAATCCTACGAGCAGTACTTC.

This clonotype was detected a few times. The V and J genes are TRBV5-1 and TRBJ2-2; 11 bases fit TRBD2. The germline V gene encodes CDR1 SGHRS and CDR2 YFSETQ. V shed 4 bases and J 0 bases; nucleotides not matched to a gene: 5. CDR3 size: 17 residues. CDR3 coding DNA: TGCGCCAGCAGCGCCCTAGCGGGGGGCCCGAACACCGGGGAGCTGTTTTTT. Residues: CASSALAGGPNTGELFF. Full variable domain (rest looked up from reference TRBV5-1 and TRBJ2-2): KAGVTQTPRYLIKTRGQQVTLSCSPISGHRSVSWYQQTPGQGLQFLFEYFSETQRNKGNFPGRFSGRQFSNSRSEMNVSTLELGDSALYLCASSALAGGPNTGELFFGEGSRLTVL.

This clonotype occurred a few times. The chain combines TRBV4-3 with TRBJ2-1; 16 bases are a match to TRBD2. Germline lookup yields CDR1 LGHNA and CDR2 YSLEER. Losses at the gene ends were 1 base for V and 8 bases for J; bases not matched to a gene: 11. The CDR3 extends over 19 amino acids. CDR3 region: CASSQVAGTSGRGMDEQFF. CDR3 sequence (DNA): TGCGCCAGCAGCCAAGTCGCCGGGACTAGCGGGAGGGGGATGGATGAGCAGTTCTTC.

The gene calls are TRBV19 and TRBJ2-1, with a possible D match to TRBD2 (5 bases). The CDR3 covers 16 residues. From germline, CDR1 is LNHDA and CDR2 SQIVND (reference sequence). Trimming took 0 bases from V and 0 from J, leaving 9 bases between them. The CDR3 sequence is CASSIDRRGSYNEQFF. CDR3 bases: TGTGCCAGTAGTATAGATCGTCGGGGCTCCTACAATGAGCAGTTCTTC.

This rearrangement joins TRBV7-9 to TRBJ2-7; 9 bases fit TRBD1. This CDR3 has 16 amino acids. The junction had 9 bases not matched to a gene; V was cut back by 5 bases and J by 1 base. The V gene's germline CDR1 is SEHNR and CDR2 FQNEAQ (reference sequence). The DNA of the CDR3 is TGTGCCAGCAGCGCACAACCGGGACAGGGTTCCTACGAGCAGTACTTC. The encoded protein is CASSAQPGQGSYEQYF.

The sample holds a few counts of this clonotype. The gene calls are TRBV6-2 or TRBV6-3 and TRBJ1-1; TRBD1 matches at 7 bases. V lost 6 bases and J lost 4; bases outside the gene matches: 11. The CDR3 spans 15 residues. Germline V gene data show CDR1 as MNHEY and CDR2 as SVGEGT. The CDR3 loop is CASRPTGARATEAFF. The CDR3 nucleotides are TGTGCCAGCAGACCTACAGGGGCAAGGGCCACTGAAGCTTTCTTT.

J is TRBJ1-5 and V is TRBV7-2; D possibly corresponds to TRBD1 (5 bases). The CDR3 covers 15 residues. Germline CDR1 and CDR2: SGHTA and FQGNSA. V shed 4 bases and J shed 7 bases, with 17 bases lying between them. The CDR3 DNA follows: TGTGCCAGCAGCTCGGAGATGGGGCTGCAACAGCCCCAGCATTTT. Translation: CASSSEMGLQQPQHF.

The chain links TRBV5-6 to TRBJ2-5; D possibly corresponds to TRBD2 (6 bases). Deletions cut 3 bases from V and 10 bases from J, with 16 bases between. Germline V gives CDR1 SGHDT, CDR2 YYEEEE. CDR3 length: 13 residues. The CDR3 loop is CASSSSGRGVQYF. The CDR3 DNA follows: TGTGCCAGCAGCTCCAGCGGGCGCGGCGTCCAGTACTTC.

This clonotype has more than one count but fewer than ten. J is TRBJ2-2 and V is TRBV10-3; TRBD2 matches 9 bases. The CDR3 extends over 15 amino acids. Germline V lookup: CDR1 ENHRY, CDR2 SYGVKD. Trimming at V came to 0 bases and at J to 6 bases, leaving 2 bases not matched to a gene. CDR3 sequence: CAISESGTSSGELFF. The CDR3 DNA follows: TGTGCCATCAGTGAGTCTGGGACTAGCTCCGGGGAGCTGTTTTTT.

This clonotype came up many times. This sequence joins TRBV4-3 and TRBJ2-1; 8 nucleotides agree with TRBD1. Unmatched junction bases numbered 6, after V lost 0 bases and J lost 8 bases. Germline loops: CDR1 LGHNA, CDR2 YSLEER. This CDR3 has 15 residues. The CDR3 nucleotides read TGCGCCAGCAGCCAAGAGGGGGACAGGTTGGATGAGCAGTTCTTC. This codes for CASSQEGDRLDEQFF.

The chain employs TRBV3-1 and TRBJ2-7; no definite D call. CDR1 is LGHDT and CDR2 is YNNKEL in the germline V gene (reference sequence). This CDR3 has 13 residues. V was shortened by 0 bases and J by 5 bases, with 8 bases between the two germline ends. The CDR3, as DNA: TGTGCCAGCAGCCAAGATAATTCGGACGAGCAGTACTTC. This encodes CASSQDNSDEQYF.